A single sample gave rise to the 19 T cell receptor beta chains below, sequenced in a study of OX40 agonist ivuxolimab in advanced cancers. Sequenced by immunoSEQ multiplex PCR; TCRdb stores in-frame clones only, minus some. The table lists 65,000 to 75,000 clones, more than 75% of them singletons. Sequenced here: CD4+ or CD8+ T cells sorted from blood, sampled in a trial of the OX40 agonist ivuxolimab. The receptors come from an adult with an advanced solid tumor such as melanoma, head and neck, liver or kidney cancer.

This chain connects TRBV4-2 to TRBJ2-1; no clear D. Trimming shortened V by 3 bases and J by 7 bases, and 7 bases separated the two germline ends. Germline lookup yields CDR1 LGHNA and CDR2 YNFKEQ. The CDR3 has 12 residues. The CDR3 is CASSQLGNEQFF. For the CDR3, the DNA is TGTGCCAGCAGCCAGCTAGGAAATGAGCAGTTCTTC.

The chain has TRBV7-2 and TRBJ2-1; D call uncertain. Per germline, CDR1 SGHTA and CDR2 FQGNSA. V was shortened by 4 bases and J by 6 bases, with 13 bases between the two germline ends. The CDR3 runs to 14 residues. Here the CDR3 DNA reads TGTGCCAGCAGCTGGCCCCCTAGGAGCAATGAGCAGTTCTTC. It codes for CASSWPPRSNEQFF.

The genes are TRBV2 and TRBJ1-1; possible D gene TRBD1, 5 bases. Trimming cost V 6 bases and J 4 bases, with 12 bases left between them. Germline assignment: CDR1 SNHLY and CDR2 FYNNEI. The length of the CDR3 is 13 residues. Here the CDR3 DNA reads TGTGCCAGCAGACCGGGACCGGCCACTGAAGCTTTCTTT. It encodes CASRPGPATEAFF.

This chain joins TRBV16 and TRBJ1-6; D unresolved. The V gene's germline CDR1 is KGHSY and CDR2 FQNENV. Trimming shortened V by 7 bases and J by 2 bases, and 12 bases separated the two germline ends. The CDR3 loop spans 15 amino acids. CDR3 sequence reads: CASIEREAYNSPLHF. DNA for the CDR3: TGTGCCAGCATCGAACGGGAAGCCTATAATTCACCCCTCCACTTT.

The rearrangement uses TRBV9 and TRBJ1-5; TRBD1 matches 7 bases. The germline CDR1 and CDR2 sequences are SGDLS and YYNGEE. The CDR3 sequence is 13 residues long. Trimming at V came to 4 bases and at J to 4 bases, leaving 2 bases not matched to a gene. The CDR3 here is CASSRDSNQPQHF. CDR3 in DNA: TGTGCCAGCAGCCGGGACAGTAATCAGCCCCAGCATTTT. The variable domain in full, with the rest retrieved from reference TRBV9 and TRBJ1-5, is DSGVTQTPKHLITATGQRVTLRCSPRSGDLSVYWYQQSLDQGLQFLIQYYNGEERAKGNILERFSAQQFPDLHSELNLSSLELGDSALYFCASSRDSNQPQHFGDGTRLSIL.

This chain joins TRBV5-6 and TRBJ2-7, with TRBD2 identical over 14 bases. Trimming at V came to 6 bases and at J to 3 bases, leaving 17 bases not matched to a gene. This CDR3 has 19 amino acids. CDR1 is SGHDT and CDR2 is YYEEEE in the germline V gene. CDR3 bases: TGTGCCAGCAACCCCCCCCCTGGGACTAGCGGGAGTTTCGGCTACGAGCAGTACTTC. Translation gives CASNPPPGTSGSFGYEQYF.

The chain combines TRBV7-9 with TRBJ2-5; TRBD1 or TRBD2 may be the D gene (5 bases each). In germline, CDR1 is SEHNR, CDR2 FQNEAQ (reference sequence). V lost 2 bases and J lost 2, with 12 bases in between. There are 15 residues in the CDR3. This CDR3 is CASSLMLGRQETQYF. The CDR3 region has the DNA TGTGCCAGCAGCTTAATGCTGGGACGGCAAGAGACCCAGTACTTC.

The chain links TRBV2 to TRBJ2-3; a weak D match, TRBD1 (5 bases). This CDR3 comprises 15 residues. Between the trimmed V and J ends, which lost 2 bases and 1 base, there was a span of 10 bases. Germline V CDR1 and CDR2: SNHLY, FYNNEI. The CDR3 protein is CASSEWQGGTDTQYF. The CDR3 DNA follows: TGTGCCAGCAGTGAATGGCAGGGTGGCACAGATACGCAGTATTTT.

V gene TRBV28 combines with J gene TRBJ1-2, with 8 bases fitting TRBD1. The CDR3 is made up of 15 amino acids. Germline-derived CDR1 and CDR2 are MDHEN and SYDVKM. With V trimmed by 7 bases and J by 4 bases, 11 bases remained unmatched. In nucleotides, the CDR3 is TGTGCCAGCAACGCAGGGGCAGGGGGCGTCTATGGCTACACCTTC. This sequence encodes CASNAGAGGVYGYTF.

The chain combines TRBV27 with TRBJ2-3; a possible D gene is TRBD2 (6 bases). CDR3 length: 15 residues. The germline CDR1 and CDR2 sequences are MNHEY and SMNVEV (reference sequence). Trimming removed 5 bases at V and 4 bases at J, with 16 bases between. CDR3 nucleotides: TGTGCCAGCAGTCTCCGGAGCGGGTGGGCAGATACGCAGTATTTT. Its protein product is CASSLRSGWADTQYF.

The V and J genes are TRBV19 and TRBJ2-7; 7 bases fit TRBD1. This CDR3 comprises 14 residues. CDR1 and CDR2 from the germline V gene are LNHDA and SQIVND (reference sequence). Germline trimming cut 4 bases from V and 2 bases from J; bases unmatched to any gene: 5. In DNA, the CDR3 is TGTGCCAGTAGTAGAGGACAGGATCCCTACGAGCAGTACTTC. This codes for CASSRGQDPYEQYF.

The rearrangement uses TRBV28 and TRBJ1-5; D is unclear. V dropped 8 bases and J dropped 7 bases, with 15 bases sitting between them. Germline V CDR1 and CDR2: MDHEN, SYDVKM. This CDR3 comprises 13 residues. The CDR3 nucleotides read TGTGCCAGCCTGGGCCTCGACGACCAGCCCCAGCATTTT. Residues: CASLGLDDQPQHF.

CDR3 protein: CASSDSPGLPTDTQYF. The CDR3, as DNA: TGTGCCAGCAGTGACTCCCCGGGACTCCCCACAGATACGCAGTATTTT. V usage is TRBV6-4 and J usage is TRBJ2-3, with TRBD2 as a possible D gene (6 bases). CDR3 size: 16 residues. With 0 bases removed from V and 2 bases from J, the gap between germline ends came to 12 bases. Germline V lookup: CDR1 MRHNA, CDR2 SNTAGT.

This chain uses TRBV11-2 with TRBJ1-1; a weak D match, TRBD1 (6 bases). The CDR3 length is 16 residues. V was pared by 5 bases and J by 5 bases, with 21 bases between. In germline, CDR1 is SGHAT, CDR2 FQNNGV. The CDR3 DNA follows: TGTGCCAGCAGCCCCCCCAGACAGGCCACGGGAACTGAAGCTTTCTTT. It is translated as CASSPPRQATGTEAFF.

The chain employs TRBV28 and TRBJ1-5; possible D gene TRBD1, 5 bases. Germline V lookup: CDR1 MDHEN, CDR2 SYDVKM. The CDR3 has 14 residues. V was trimmed by 2 bases and J by 2 bases, leaving 7 bases between them. CDR3 DNA sequence: TGTGCCAGCAGTTTAAGAGGGGGCAATCAGCCCCAGCATTTT. Translating gives CASSLRGGNQPQHF.

V gene TRBV6-5 combines with J gene TRBJ1-5; D remains unclear. The CDR3 is made up of 15 amino acids. Looked up from germline, CDR1 is MNHEY and CDR2 is SVGAGI. With 4 bases removed from V and 2 bases from J, the gap between germline ends came to 12 bases. The chain's CDR3 is CASSSTGFGNQPQHF. CDR3 in DNA: TGTGCCAGCAGTTCGACGGGATTTGGCAATCAGCCCCAGCATTTT.

The genes are TRBV5-6 and TRBJ1-5; weak D call: TRBD1 (5 bases). This CDR3 spans 13 amino acids. CDR1 is SGHDT and CDR2 is YYEEEE in the germline V gene. The V gene lost 0 bases and the J gene lost 7 bases, with 8 bases spanning the gap. This chain's CDR3 is CASSLEGRQPQHF. For the CDR3, the DNA is TGTGCCAGCAGCTTGGAGGGACGGCAGCCCCAGCATTTT.

V is TRBV10-1 and J is TRBJ1-3, with D possibly being TRBD1 (5 bases). Trimming removed 4 bases from V and 0 bases from J, with 10 bases in between. Germline assignment: CDR1 WNHNN and CDR2 SYGVQD (reference sequence). This CDR3 has 15 residues. The CDR3 DNA reads as TGCGCCAGCAGTGCCCAGGGATCCTCTGGAAACACCATATATTTT. It encodes CASSAQGSSGNTIYF.

The chain uses TRBV6-6 and TRBJ2-7, with 12 bases lining up with TRBD2. After removal of 10 bases from V and 5 bases from J, the junction contained 6 bases not matched to a gene. Germline CDR1 is MNHNY and CDR2 is SVGAGI (reference sequence). The CDR3 length is 13 residues. In DNA form, the CDR3 reads TGTGCCACCAGACTAGCGGGAGACAACGAGCAGTACTTC. Amino acids: CATRLAGDNEQYF.